These 10 T cell receptor beta chains share one sample of origin, sequenced in a study of blood T cell repertoires in COVID-19. Method: immunoSEQ multiplex PCR; TCRdb's copy keeps in-frame clones and lacks some. This sample yields over 250,000 clones, of which over 75% are seen a single time; around 10% belongs to the top ten. What was sequenced was peripheral blood. The receptors come from a woman in her seventies with acute or convalescent COVID-19.

The chain uses TRBV12-5 and TRBJ1-3; a possible D gene is TRBD1 (5 bases). Germline V gives CDR1 LGHNT, CDR2 FRNRAP. This CDR3 contains 13 residues. V dropped 5 bases and J dropped 4 bases, with 9 bases sitting between them. CDR3 protein: CASGPSGGNTIYF. For the CDR3, the DNA is TGTGCTAGTGGTCCCTCAGGGGGAAACACCATATATTTT.

This chain links TRBV4-2 with TRBJ1-1, with TRBD1 as a possible D gene (6 bases). CDR1 is LGHNA and CDR2 is YNFKEQ in the germline V gene. V dropped 4 bases and J dropped 3 bases, with 18 bases sitting between them. The CDR3 extends over 16 amino acids. CDR3 coding DNA: TGTGCCAGCAGCCGGAGCGGAGGGGGGGAGTACACTGAAGCTTTCTTT. This gives the protein CASSRSGGGEYTEAFF.

The sample holds a few counts of this clone. V is TRBV4-1 and J is TRBJ2-7, with D perhaps matching TRBD2 (7 bases). This CDR3 region has 13 residues. The ends were cut back, 5 bases at V and 5 bases at J, with 13 bases in the middle. Germline loops: CDR1 MGHRA, CDR2 YSYEKL. As DNA, the CDR3 is TGCGCCAGCAGCTCAAGGGGGGGGAACGAGCAGTACTTC. Protein sequence: CASSSRGGNEQYF.

This chain uses TRBV7-8 with TRBJ1-1; D might be TRBD1 (6 bases). The V gene's germline CDR1 is SGHVS and CDR2 FQNEAQ. The V end lost 5 bases, the J end lost 1 base, and 14 bases lay between the germline ends. This CDR3 spans 15 amino acids. In DNA form, the CDR3 reads TGTGCCAGCAGCCAAGCACAGGGCTGGAACACTGAAGCTTTCTTT. It codes for CASSQAQGWNTEAFF.

V is TRBV9 and J is TRBJ1-4, with 8 bases fitting TRBD1. The germline V gene has CDR1 SGDLS and CDR2 YYNGEE. With 0 bases clipped from V and 8 bases from J, the junction kept 6 bases outside the gene matches. The CDR3 covers 15 residues. DNA of the CDR3: TGTGCCAGCAGCGTAGATCAGGGGGCGGGAGAAAAACTGTTTTTT. Translation: CASSVDQGAGEKLFF.

The gene calls are TRBV5-1 and TRBJ2-4, with TRBD1 matching over 10 bases. After removal of 2 bases from V and 6 bases from J, the junction contained 5 bases not matched to a gene. Germline CDR1 reads SGHRS; CDR2 reads YFSETQ. CDR3 length: 15 amino acids. CDR3 sequence: CASSFTGTGANIQYF. The CDR3 DNA sequence: TGCGCCAGCAGCTTCACCGGGACAGGGGCAAACATTCAGTACTTC.

The DNA for the CDR3 is TGTGCCAGCAGCGCCCAGATGATCACCGGGGAGCTGTTTTTT. This codes for CASSAQMITGELFF. This chain uses TRBV9 with TRBJ2-2; no definite D call. CDR1 is SGDLS and CDR2 is YYNGEE in the germline V gene. V was clipped by 3 bases and J by 4 bases, with 10 bases between them. CDR3 length: 14 residues.

The rearrangement links TRBV11-2 to TRBJ1-6; 7 bases map to TRBD1. CDR3 size: 17 residues. Germline CDR1 and CDR2: SGHAT and FQNNGV. Trimming cost V 4 bases and J 0 bases; bases outside gene matches: 6. CDR3 in DNA: TGTGCCAGCAGCTCGACAGGGTCTAGCTCCTATAATTCACCCCTCCACTTT. This translates into CASSSTGSSSYNSPLHF.

The rearrangement uses TRBV19 and TRBJ1-2; no clear D. The CDR3 runs to 13 residues. V lost 11 bases to trimming and J lost 8 bases, with 21 bases between them. Germline CDR1 is LNHDA and CDR2 is SQIVND (reference sequence). The CDR3 sequence is CASSGYPTGGYTF. CDR3 DNA sequence: TGTGCCTCTTCAGGTTACCCCACGGGGGGCTACACCTTC. Together with reference TRBV19 and TRBJ1-2, the CDR3 gives the full variable domain: DGGITQSPKYLFRKEGQNVTLSCEQNLNHDAMYWYRQDPGQGLRLIYYSQIVNDFQKGDIAEGYSVSREKKESFPLTVTSAQKNPTAFYLCASSGYPTGGYTFGSGTRLTVV.

This clone was seen only once. The chain links TRBV29-1 to TRBJ2-5; TRBD2 matches 8 bases. CDR3 size: 14 residues. The trim removed 2 bases at V and 1 base at J, leaving 3 bases unmatched. Germline lookup yields CDR1 SQVTM and CDR2 ANQGSEA. The CDR3 region has the DNA TGCAGCGTTGAACACGGGGGGGGCCAAGAGACCCAGTACTTC. Translation gives CSVEHGGGQETQYF.